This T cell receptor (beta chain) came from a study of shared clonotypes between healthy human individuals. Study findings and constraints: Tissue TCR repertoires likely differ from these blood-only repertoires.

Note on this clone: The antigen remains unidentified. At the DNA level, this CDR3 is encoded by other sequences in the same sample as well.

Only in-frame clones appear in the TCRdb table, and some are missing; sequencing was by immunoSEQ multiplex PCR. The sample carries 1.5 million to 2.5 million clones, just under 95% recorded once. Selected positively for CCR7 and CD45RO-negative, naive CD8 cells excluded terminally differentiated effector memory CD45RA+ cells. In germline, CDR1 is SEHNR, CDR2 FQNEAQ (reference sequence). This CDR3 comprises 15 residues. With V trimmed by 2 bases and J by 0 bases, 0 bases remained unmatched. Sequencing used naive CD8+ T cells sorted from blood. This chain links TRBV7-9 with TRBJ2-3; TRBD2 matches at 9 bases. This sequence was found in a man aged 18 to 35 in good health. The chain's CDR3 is CASSLTSGSTDTQYF. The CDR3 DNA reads TGTGCCAGCAGCTTAACTAGCGGGAGCACAGATACGCAGTATTTT.